This T cell receptor beta chain is from a study of technical replicates of blood from a few donors. The data were produced by immunoSEQ multiplex PCR, yet TCRdb's version contains in-frame clones alone and is incomplete. The sample lists tens of thousands of clones, roughly 98% seen once, with under 0.2% in the top ten. Germline loops: CDR1 SGHVS, CDR2 FNYEAQ. The CDR3 length is 14 residues. The J segment lost 1 base and the V segment lost 4 bases, leaving 2 bases of the junction unmatched. The sequencing input was T cells isolated from PBMCs. This TCR derives from a human donor in good health. This chain links TRBV7-6 with TRBJ2-7; 9 nucleotides align to TRBD1. CDR3 sequence (DNA): TGTGCCAGCAGCTCCGGACAGGGGTCCTACGAGCAGTACTTC. Encoded protein: CASSSGQGSYEQYF.